Shown below are 24 T cell receptor beta chains from a single sample sequenced in a study of blood T cell dynamics during melanoma immunotherapy. The sample's time point: pre-treatment baseline. TCRdb's table, derived via immunoSEQ multiplex PCR, lists solely in-frame clones and lacks some. The table lists around 1,500 clones, around 80% of them singletons, with around 51% in the top ten. The sample in question was blood, obtained from a patient treated with checkpoint blockade. These receptors were collected from a human donor with melanoma.

This chain connects TRBV27 to TRBJ1-6; D unclear. The CDR3 has 15 residues. CDR1 is MNHEY, CDR2 SMNVEV, per germline (reference sequence). The V end lost 8 bases, the J end lost 3 bases, and 14 bases lay between the germline ends. The CDR3 loop is CASGSSAVYNSPLHF. As DNA, the CDR3 is TGTGCCAGCGGTTCCTCGGCGGTCTATAATTCACCCCTCCACTTT.

The chain has TRBV30 and TRBJ1-6; 8 bases are shared with TRBD1. The germline CDR1 and CDR2 sequences are GTSNPN and SVGIG (reference sequence). The CDR3 totals 16 residues. Trimming took 0 bases from V and 5 from J; bases not matched to a gene: 6. CDR3 nucleotide sequence: TGTGCCTGGAGTGTAGCCTACAGGGGGGATAATTCACCCCTCCACTTT. Translation gives CAWSVAYRGDNSPLHF. The complete variable domain, with remaining parts taken from reference TRBV30 and TRBJ1-6, reads SQTIHQWPATLVQPVGSPLSLECTVEGTSNPNLYWYRQAAGRGLQLLFYSVGIGQISSEVPQNLSASRPQDRQFILSSKKLLLSDSGFYLCAWSVAYRGDNSPLHFGNGTRLTVT.

The chain joins TRBV11-3 to TRBJ2-5; 8 bases fit TRBD2. Unmatched junction bases numbered 5, after V lost 4 bases and J lost 1 base. This CDR3 has 15 amino acids. Germline values: CDR1 SGHNT, CDR2 YENEEA. CDR3: CASSWGLGVQETQYF. As DNA, the CDR3 is TGTGCCAGCAGCTGGGGACTAGGGGTCCAAGAGACCCAGTACTTC. The full variable domain, completed using reference TRBV11-3 and TRBJ2-5, is EAGVVQSPRYKIIEKKQPVAFWCNPISGHNTLYWYLQNLGQGPELLIRYENEEAVDDSQLPKDRFSAERLKGVDSTLKIQPAELGDSAVYLCASSWGLGVQETQYFGPGTRLLVL.

The chain couples TRBV16 to TRBJ1-5; maybe TRBD1 (6 bases). Germline loops: CDR1 KGHSY, CDR2 FQNENV. The germline V and J ends were trimmed by 4 bases and 4 bases, with 17 bases remaining between them. This CDR3 comprises 16 residues. The CDR3, as DNA: TGTGCCAGCAGCCTGAGATTGGACAGTCTAAATCAGCCCCAGCATTTT. It yields the protein CASSLRLDSLNQPQHF.

The V gene is TRBV11-3, the J gene TRBJ2-5; D ambiguous. Matching the DNA end better, TRBJ2-7 makes the J call doubtful. Germline lookup yields CDR1 SGHNT and CDR2 YENEEA. This CDR3 comprises 14 residues. The CDR3 is CASSLMTSNDEQYF. CDR3 nucleotide sequence: TGTGCCAGCAGCTTAATGACTTCGAACGACGAGCAGTACTTC.

This sequence joins TRBV7-8 and TRBJ1-4; D is ambiguous. Germline V gene sequence: CDR1 SGHVS, CDR2 FQNEAQ. The CDR3 runs to 14 residues. The germline V and J ends were trimmed by 3 bases and 0 bases, with 5 bases remaining between them. The CDR3: CASSFPATNEKLFF. The CDR3 coding sequence is TGTGCCAGCAGCTTCCCCGCAACTAATGAAAAACTGTTTTTT.

The chain recombines TRBV29-1 with TRBJ2-7; TRBD2 might be the D (6 bases). This CDR3 spans 10 amino acids. The V end lost 7 bases, the J end lost 4 bases, and 8 bases lay between the germline ends. Germline loops: CDR1 SQVTM, CDR2 ANQGSEA. For the CDR3, the DNA is TGCAGCGCCGGGGGTTACGAGCAGTACTTC. Translated: CSAGGYEQYF.

This chain uses TRBV6-6 with TRBJ2-3; possibly TRBD1 or TRBD2 for D (5 bases each). This CDR3 region has 14 residues. Germline CDR1 MNHNY, CDR2 SVGAGI (reference sequence). Trimming removed 4 bases from V and 4 bases from J, with 12 bases in between. The CDR3 nucleotides are TGTGCCAGCAGTTCAACGGGACCTCCAGATACGCAGTATTTT. This translates into CASSSTGPPDTQYF.

This clone counts as large. V gene TRBV15 combines with J gene TRBJ1-1; 9 bases map to TRBD1. This CDR3 spans 15 amino acids. The germline V gene has CDR1 LNHNV and CDR2 YYDKDF (reference sequence). Trimming removed 5 bases from V and 0 bases from J; junction bases left unmatched: 4. The chain's CDR3 is CATSPGTGMNTEAFF. The CDR3 coding sequence is TGTGCCACCAGCCCTGGGACAGGGATGAACACTGAAGCTTTCTTT.

This clone was seen only once. J is TRBJ1-1 and V is TRBV5-1; 9 bases match TRBD1. The V gene's germline CDR1 is SGHRS and CDR2 YFSETQ. The CDR3 is made up of 14 amino acids. V dropped 6 bases and J dropped 3; count of bases not matched to a gene: 6. The DNA of the CDR3 is TGCGCCAGCACTGGGGGACAGGGTCACACTGAAGCTTTCTTT. It codes for CASTGGQGHTEAFF.

The rearrangement joins TRBV5-8 to TRBJ2-7, with 7 bases identical to TRBD1. The germline V gene encodes CDR1 SGHTS and CDR2 YDEGEE. J lost 0 bases, V lost 4 bases, and 4 bases had no gene match. CDR3 length: 14 residues. The CDR3 coding sequence is TGTGCCAGCAGCCGGGGACAGAGCTCCTACGAGCAGTACTTC. Protein product: CASSRGQSSYEQYF. The full variable domain, with the rest looked up from reference TRBV5-8 and TRBJ2-7, is EAGVTQSPTHLIKTRGQQATLRCSPISGHTSVYWYQQALGLGLQFLLWYDEGEERNRGNFPPRFSGRQFPNYSSELNVNALELEDSALYLCASSRGQSSYEQYFGPGTRLTVT.

This clone was detected once. CDR3 in amino acids: CASSAQGGSNQPQHF. The CDR3 DNA is TGTGCCAGCAGTGCGCAGGGAGGTAGCAATCAGCCCCAGCATTTT. The chain has TRBV6-1 and TRBJ1-5, with a tentative D call TRBD1 (5 bases). The CDR3 consists of 15 residues. Germline V gives CDR1 MNHNS, CDR2 SASEGT. Trimming removed 4 bases from V and 0 bases from J, with 10 bases in between.

This sequence joins TRBV19 and TRBJ2-5; no reliable D call. Trimming cost V 7 bases and J 4 bases, with 16 bases left between them. CDR1 and CDR2 from the germline V gene are LNHDA and SQIVND (reference sequence). CDR3 length: 14 residues. The chain's CDR3 is CASTATPGRETQYF. The CDR3 DNA reads as TGTGCCAGTACCGCTACCCCTGGGCGAGAGACCCAGTACTTC.

This clone was picked up one time. V and J are TRBV7-2 and TRBJ2-1, with a possible D match to TRBD1 (5 bases). The V gene's germline CDR1 is SGHTA and CDR2 FQGNSA. V gave up 3 bases and J gave up 1 base, with 16 bases separating them. The CDR3 loop spans 17 amino acids. The CDR3 DNA is TGTGCCAGCAGCTTTTCGGTCTCGGACATGTCCTACAATGAGCAGTTCTTC. It codes for CASSFSVSDMSYNEQFF.

The chain carries TRBV4-3 and TRBJ2-1; 10 positions match TRBD2. The CDR3 covers 18 residues. Germline V gene sequence: CDR1 LGHNA, CDR2 YSLEER. Trimming at V came to 2 bases and at J to 7 bases, leaving 14 bases not matched to a gene. The CDR3 loop reads CASSQSPSGGAMGNEQFF. The CDR3 nucleotides read TGCGCCAGCAGCCAAAGTCCCAGCGGGGGGGCCATGGGTAATGAGCAGTTCTTC.

The chain uses TRBV2 and TRBJ1-2, with D uncertain. V shed 11 bases and J shed 0 bases, with 10 bases lying between them. Germline V gives CDR1 SNHLY, CDR2 FYNNEI. CDR3 length: 12 residues. The CDR3 DNA reads TGTGCCGAGGGCTCAGCTAACTATGGCTACACCTTC. It yields the protein CAEGSANYGYTF.

The chain joins TRBV7-9 to TRBJ2-7; D is uncertain. Germline V CDR1 and CDR2: SEHNR, FQNEAQ (reference sequence). V lost 1 base and J 2 bases, leaving 15 bases between the germline ends. The CDR3 spans 16 residues. CDR3 DNA: TGTGCCAGCAGCTTAGATGGAGTCCGCGCGGCCTACGAGCAGTACTTC. This codes for CASSLDGVRAAYEQYF.

This chain connects TRBV27 to TRBJ1-2; 8 bases are a match to TRBD1. CDR1 is MNHEY and CDR2 is SMNVEV in the germline V gene (reference sequence). CDR3 length equals 13 residues. Trimming at V came to 6 bases and at J to 4 bases, leaving 4 bases not matched to a gene. The CDR3 bases are TGTGCCAGCAGGTCCGGGACAGGCTATGGCTACACCTTC. As protein: CASRSGTGYGYTF.

This clone is a singleton in its sample. V usage is TRBV5-6 and J usage is TRBJ2-5; the match to TRBD2 covers 11 bases. This CDR3 region has 15 residues. Per germline, CDR1 SGHDT and CDR2 YYEEEE. The junction had 3 bases not matched to a gene; V was cut back by 0 bases and J by 5 bases. As DNA, the CDR3 is TGTGCCAGCAGCTTGGGCGGGACTAGCGGTGAGACCCAGTACTTC. It encodes CASSLGGTSGETQYF.

This sequence joins TRBV4-1 and TRBJ2-7; D possibly corresponds to TRBD1 (5 bases). The germline CDR1 and CDR2 sequences are MGHRA and YSYEKL. Trimming shortened V by 0 bases and J by 1 base, and 13 bases separated the two germline ends. The CDR3 consists of 16 residues. CDR3 loop: CASSQESQGWSYEQYF. CDR3 nucleotides: TGCGCCAGCAGCCAAGAAAGTCAGGGATGGTCCTACGAGCAGTACTTC.

The gene calls are TRBV11-3 and TRBJ2-5; perhaps D is TRBD1 or TRBD2 (6 bases each). Trimming stripped 6 bases from V and 5 bases from J, with 16 bases between. The V gene's germline CDR1 is SGHNT and CDR2 YENEEA. The CDR3 contains 14 residues. CDR3 loop: CASRPRGVAETQYF. The CDR3 coding sequence is TGTGCCAGCAGACCAAGGGGGGTAGCGGAGACCCAGTACTTC.

J is TRBJ1-2 and V is TRBV7-9; 9 bases line up with TRBD1. V was pared by 5 bases and J by 3 bases, with 4 bases of the junction left unmatched. The CDR3 contains 14 residues. From germline, CDR1 is SEHNR and CDR2 FQNEAQ (reference sequence). CDR3 in DNA: TGTGCCAGCAGCCCACAGGGGGCGGACTATGGCTACACCTTC. It yields the protein CASSPQGADYGYTF.

This clone was detected only once. The V gene is TRBV5-1, the J gene TRBJ1-5; the D is unclear. This CDR3 has 13 amino acids. Per the germline V gene, CDR1 is SGHRS and CDR2 is YFSETQ. Trimming pared 10 bases from V and 3 bases from J, leaving 14 bases between. Here the CDR3 DNA reads TGCGCCGAAGGGAGCAGCTTCAATCAGCCCCAGCATTTT. Protein product: CAEGSSFNQPQHF.

The chain recombines TRBV10-1 with TRBJ2-7, with 9 bases identical to TRBD2. V was pared by 3 bases and J by 6 bases, with 6 bases of the junction left unmatched. The CDR3 covers 14 residues. CDR1 is WNHNN and CDR2 is SYGVQD in the germline V gene (reference sequence). CDR3 bases: TGCGCCAGCAGTGAAAGCGGGGGGCTTGCCGAGCAGTACTTC. This translates into CASSESGGLAEQYF.